In its sample, the clone carrying this T cell receptor beta chain was seen many times. The antigen remains unidentified. The read terminates 3 residues ahead of where the CDR3 ends, so the germline J gene completes it. Trimming left V 3 bases short and J 3 bases short, with 14 bases between. Germline CDR1 reads SGHTA; CDR2 reads FQGNSA. This CDR3 spans 15 amino acids. Sequencing was performed with immunoSEQ multiplex PCR; in TCRdb, only in-frame clones are kept and a portion is missing. This sample has 40,000 or so clones, each found more than once. The sample is drawn from a study of T cell clonality in common variable immunodeficiency. Overall study results and limits: Common variable immunodeficiency TCR beta sequences reportedly had fewer deletions and N-nucleotide insertions. CVID patient heterogeneity limited repertoire-clinical complication correlations.

The sample was peripheral blood mononuclear cells. This clonotype originated in a human donor with common variable immunodeficiency. The chain is built from TRBV7-2 and TRBJ1-2; D is uncertain. The sequenced part of the CDR3 DNA is TGTGCCAGCAGCTTCAAAGGCGCAGGAGACTATGGC. Protein: CASSFKGAGDYG. The complete CDR3 sequence is CASSFKGAGDYGYTF.